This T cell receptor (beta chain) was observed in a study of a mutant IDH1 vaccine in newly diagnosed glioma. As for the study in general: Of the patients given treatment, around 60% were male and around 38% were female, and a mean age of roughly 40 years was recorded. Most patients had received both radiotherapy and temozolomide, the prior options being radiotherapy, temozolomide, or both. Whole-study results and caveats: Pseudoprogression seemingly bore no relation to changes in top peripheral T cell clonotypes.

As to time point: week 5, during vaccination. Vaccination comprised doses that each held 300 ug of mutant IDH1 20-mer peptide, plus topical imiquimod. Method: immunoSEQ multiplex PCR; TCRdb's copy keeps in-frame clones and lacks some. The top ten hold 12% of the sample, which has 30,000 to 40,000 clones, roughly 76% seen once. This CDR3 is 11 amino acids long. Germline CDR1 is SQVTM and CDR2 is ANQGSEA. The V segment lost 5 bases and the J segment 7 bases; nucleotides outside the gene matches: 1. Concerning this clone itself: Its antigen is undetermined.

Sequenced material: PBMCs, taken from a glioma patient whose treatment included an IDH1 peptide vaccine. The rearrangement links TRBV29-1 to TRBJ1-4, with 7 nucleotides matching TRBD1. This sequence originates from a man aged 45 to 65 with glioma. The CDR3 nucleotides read TGCAGCGTTAGGGGGCCTGAAAAACTGTTTTTT. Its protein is CSVRGPEKLFF.